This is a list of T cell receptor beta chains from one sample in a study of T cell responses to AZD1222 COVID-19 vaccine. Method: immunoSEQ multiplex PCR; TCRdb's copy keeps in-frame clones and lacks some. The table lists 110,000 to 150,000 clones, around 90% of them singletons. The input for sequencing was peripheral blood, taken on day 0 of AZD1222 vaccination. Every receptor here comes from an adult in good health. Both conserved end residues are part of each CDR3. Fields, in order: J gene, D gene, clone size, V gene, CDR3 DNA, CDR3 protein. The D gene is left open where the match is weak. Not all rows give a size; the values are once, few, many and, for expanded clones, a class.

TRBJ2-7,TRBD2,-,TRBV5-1,TGCGCCAGCAGTCCGGGACTAGCGGCCTACGAGCAGTACTTC,CASSPGLAAYEQYF
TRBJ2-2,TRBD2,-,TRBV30,TGTGCCTGGAGTGCTGGACTAGCGGGAGGGCCCGGGGAGCTGTTTTTT,CAWSAGLAGGPGELFF
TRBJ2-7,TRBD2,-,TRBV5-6,TGTGCCAGCAGCTTTATCCCGGGACTAGCGGATTCCTCCTACGAGCAGTACTTC,CASSFIPGLADSSYEQYF
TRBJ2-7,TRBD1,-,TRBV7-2,TGTGCCAGCAGCTTATTGACAAGGACAGGCGACTACGAGCAGTACTTC,CASSLLTRTGDYEQYF
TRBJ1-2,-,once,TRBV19,TGTGCCAGTAGTATCGGGGGTACAGGGTCTCTCTATGGCTACACCTTC,CASSIGGTGSLYGYTF
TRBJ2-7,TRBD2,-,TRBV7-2,TGTGCCAGCAGCTACGGCGGTGGACTAGCGCCTTACGAGCAGTACTTC,CASSYGGGLAPYEQYF
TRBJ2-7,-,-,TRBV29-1,TGCAGCGTTAAGGGGGGGGTCCGCTACGAGCAGTACTTC,CSVKGGVRYEQYF
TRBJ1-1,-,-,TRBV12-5,TGTGCTAGTGGCTTGTACACTGAAGCTTTCTTT,CASGLYTEAFF
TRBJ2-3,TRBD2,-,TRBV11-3,TGTGCCAGCAGTTTTGGGGGGGACACAGATACGCAGTATTTT,CASSFGGDTDTQYF
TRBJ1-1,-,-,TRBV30,TGTGCCTGGACAGGGCAGCTGAACACTGAAGCTTTCTTT,CAWTGQLNTEAFF
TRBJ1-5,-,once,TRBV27,TGTGCCAGCAGTTTAAGCTCCTATAGCAATCAGCCCCAGCATTTT,CASSLSSYSNQPQHF